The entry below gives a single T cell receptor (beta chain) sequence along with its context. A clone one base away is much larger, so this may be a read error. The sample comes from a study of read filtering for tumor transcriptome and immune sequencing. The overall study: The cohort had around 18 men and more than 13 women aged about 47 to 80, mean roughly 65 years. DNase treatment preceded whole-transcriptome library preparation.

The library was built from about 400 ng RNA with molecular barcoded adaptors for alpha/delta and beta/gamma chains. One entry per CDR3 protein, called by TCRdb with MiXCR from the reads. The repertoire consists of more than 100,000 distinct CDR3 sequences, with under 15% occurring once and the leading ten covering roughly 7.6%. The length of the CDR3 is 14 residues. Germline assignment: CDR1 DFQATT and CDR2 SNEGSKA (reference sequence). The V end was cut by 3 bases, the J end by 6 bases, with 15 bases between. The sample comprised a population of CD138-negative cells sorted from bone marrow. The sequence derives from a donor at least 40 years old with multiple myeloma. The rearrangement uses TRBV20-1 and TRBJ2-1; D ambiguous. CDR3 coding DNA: TGCAGTGCTAGTGCGCGGCACTATTTCAATGAGCAGTTCTTC. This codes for CSASARHYFNEQFF.